The 32 T cell receptor beta chains below all came from one sample that was sequenced in a study of persistence of HIV-infected CD4 T cells. Cells were stimulated nonspecifically with anti-CD3/anti-CD28 magnetic beads. Responding CD4+ T cells were sorted by upregulation of both CD40 ligand and CD69. These receptors lack a known antigen. Sequencing used immunoSEQ version 4 in survey mode. Clones were sequenced by immunoSEQ multiplex PCR, and TCRdb holds only the in-frame ones, with some missing. Of 40,000 to 60,000 clones listed, approximately 90% were seen once; the top ten hold about 3.5%. The sample here was CD4+ T cells sorted from PBMCs after approximately 20-hour stimulation, taken from a patient who received antiretroviral therapy. These receptors all come from an adult woman with HIV who was CMV-seropositive.

The chain combines TRBV5-1 with TRBJ2-6; 10 bases are a match to TRBD1. The germline V gene encodes CDR1 SGHRS and CDR2 YFSETQ. CDR3 length: 19 residues. V shed 1 base and J 0 bases; nucleotides not matched to a gene: 7. CDR3 residues: CASSLKDRGHNSGANVLTF. Here the CDR3 DNA reads TGCGCCAGCAGCTTGAAAGACAGGGGGCACAACTCTGGGGCCAACGTCCTGACTTTC.

This clone has more than one count but fewer than ten. The CDR3, as DNA: TGTGCCAGCAGTTTGGATTGGAGACTAGTCTCCTACAATGAGCAGTTCTTC. This gives the protein CASSLDWRLVSYNEQFF. The chain couples TRBV27 to TRBJ2-1, with D perhaps matching TRBD2 (6 bases). This CDR3 is built from 17 residues. Looked up from germline, CDR1 is MNHEY and CDR2 is SMNVEV (reference sequence). Trimming cost V 3 bases and J 0 bases, with 15 bases left between them.

The genes are TRBV5-8 and TRBJ1-5; weak D call: TRBD1 (6 bases). Per germline, CDR1 SGHTS and CDR2 YDEGEE. Deletions cut 6 bases from V and 7 bases from J, with 17 bases between. The CDR3 consists of 14 residues. In nucleotides, the CDR3 is TGTGCCAGCACCCAGGGGCCAGGAGGGCAGCCCCAGCATTTT. This codes for CASTQGPGGQPQHF.

This rearrangement joins TRBV10-3 to TRBJ1-3; D is perhaps TRBD1 (5 bases). V lost 11 bases to trimming and J lost 11 bases, with 19 bases between them. The CDR3 is 12 residues long. Looked up from germline, CDR1 is ENHRY and CDR2 is SYGVKD. CDR3 bases: TGTGCCGGCGGGGGAGGGGAAACCGCCATATATTTT. It translates to CAGGGGETAIYF.

The chain employs TRBV28 and TRBJ2-5; D is undetermined. CDR1 MDHEN and CDR2 SYDVKM come from the germline V gene. The CDR3 is made up of 15 amino acids. Trimming left V 5 bases short and J 2 bases short, with 15 bases between. CDR3 sequence reads: CASSPSPAEQETQYF. CDR3 in DNA: TGTGCCAGCAGTCCCTCACCGGCGGAGCAAGAGACCCAGTACTTC.

The chain employs TRBV20-1 and TRBJ2-1, with unresolved D. Trimming cost V 3 bases and J 0 bases, with 9 bases left between them. Germline V CDR1 and CDR2: DFQATT, SNEGSKA (reference sequence). CDR3 size: 14 residues. CDR3 protein: CSASRASSYNEQFF. DNA of the CDR3: TGCAGTGCTAGTCGAGCGAGCTCCTACAATGAGCAGTTCTTC.

The rearrangement links TRBV9 to TRBJ1-2; D unclear. CDR3 length: 15 residues. Per the germline V gene, CDR1 is SGDLS and CDR2 is YYNGEE. V was pared by 3 bases and J by 4 bases, with 16 bases between. The CDR3 nucleotides are TGTGCCAGCAGCGAGAGCGTTGGGGAATTCTATGGCTACACCTTC. Translated: CASSESVGEFYGYTF.

The chain has TRBV3-1 (or the pseudogene TRBV3-2) and TRBJ1-2; D call uncertain. The V and J ends lost 4 bases and 8 bases respectively, with 8 bases between them. The germline gives CDR1 LGHDT, CDR2 YNNKEL (reference sequence). CDR3 length: 11 amino acids. This chain's CDR3 is CASSRVGGYTF. CDR3 nucleotide sequence: TGTGCCAGCAGCCGCGTAGGGGGCTACACCTTC.

The rearrangement uses TRBV18 and TRBJ1-1; D gene uncertain. The V end was cut by 1 base, the J end by 1 base, with 7 bases between. The CDR3 runs 14 residues. CDR1 and CDR2 from the germline V gene are KGHSH and LQKENI. CDR3 amino acids: CASSPREGNTEAFF. The DNA of the CDR3 is TGTGCCAGCTCACCACGGGAGGGGAACACTGAAGCTTTCTTT.

CDR3 loop: CASSKEWGGLNTEAFF. The CDR3 nucleotides are TGTGCCAGCAGCAAAGAGTGGGGCGGTTTGAACACTGAAGCTTTCTTT. The chain is built from TRBV21-1 and TRBJ1-1; no DNA check was done on the table's D call, TRBD1. TRBV21-1 is described as a pseudogene. The CDR3 has 16 amino acids.

The chain carries TRBV30 and TRBJ2-7; 8 bases map to TRBD2. In germline, CDR1 is GTSNPN, CDR2 SVGIG (reference sequence). The length of the CDR3 is 13 residues. Germline trimming cut 4 bases from V and 7 bases from J; bases unmatched to any gene: 9. The CDR3 reads CAWTPGGAGEQYF. CDR3 bases: TGTGCCTGGACCCCCGGGGGGGCGGGAGAGCAGTACTTC.

The V and J genes are TRBV24-1 and TRBJ2-1; 9 bases align to TRBD2. The V gene end was trimmed by 2 bases and the J gene end by 3 bases; junction bases not matched to a gene: 4. The CDR3 runs to 16 residues. The germline V gene encodes CDR1 KGHDR and CDR2 SFDVKD. CDR3 in amino acids: CATSDSGTSSYNEQFF. DNA for the CDR3: TGTGCCACCAGTGATTCCGGGACTAGCAGCTACAATGAGCAGTTCTTC.

This chain joins TRBV14 and TRBJ2-7, with TRBD2 matching 13 bases. The length of the CDR3 is 15 residues. V lost 7 bases to trimming and J lost 0 bases; unmatched junction nucleotides: 3. Germline-derived CDR1 and CDR2 are SGHDN and FVKESK. CDR3: CASTGLAGVSYEQYF. CDR3 sequence (DNA): TGTGCCAGCACCGGACTAGCGGGGGTCTCCTACGAGCAGTACTTC.

The chain combines TRBV27 with TRBJ1-6; no reliable D call. Germline-derived CDR1 and CDR2 are MNHEY and SMNVEV (reference sequence). V lost 2 bases and J lost 7, with 12 bases in between. This CDR3 is built from 15 residues. The CDR3 spells CASSLRGRGNSPLHF. The CDR3 coding sequence is TGTGCCAGCAGTTTACGAGGTCGGGGAAATTCACCCCTCCACTTT.

The rearrangement joins TRBV5-1 to TRBJ1-1; the D gene is possibly TRBD1 (5 bases). The CDR3 length is 15 residues. Germline V gene sequence: CDR1 SGHRS, CDR2 YFSETQ. Trimming took 6 bases from V and 0 from J, leaving 15 bases between them. The CDR3 loop reads CASTYMADMNTEAFF. The CDR3 coding sequence is TGCGCCAGCACTTATATGGCGGACATGAACACTGAAGCTTTCTTT. Full variable domain (rest looked up from reference TRBV5-1 and TRBJ1-1): KAGVTQTPRYLIKTRGQQVTLSCSPISGHRSVSWYQQTPGQGLQFLFEYFSETQRNKGNFPGRFSGRQFSNSRSEMNVSTLELGDSALYLCASTYMADMNTEAFFGQGTRLTVV.

The chain is built from TRBV24-1 and TRBJ2-1, with D hard to call. V lost 2 bases to trimming and J lost 7 bases, with 8 bases between them. The CDR3 spans 13 residues. The germline V gene has CDR1 KGHDR and CDR2 SFDVKD. The CDR3 loop reads CATSDSRTNEQFF. CDR3 sequence (DNA): TGTGCCACCAGTGATTCTCGGACGAATGAGCAGTTCTTC.

The V and J genes are TRBV15 and TRBJ2-3, with D possibly matching TRBD1 (5 bases). In germline, CDR1 is LNHNV, CDR2 YYDKDF (reference sequence). This CDR3 has 15 amino acids. V lost 1 base and J lost 1, with 9 bases in between. The CDR3 loop is CATSRVRGGTDTQYF. CDR3 coding DNA: TGTGCCACCAGCAGAGTTAGGGGCGGCACAGATACGCAGTATTTT.

This clone was observed a few times. The chain recombines TRBV19 with TRBJ1-5, with 8 bases matching TRBD1. CDR3 length equals 15 residues. Germline V gives CDR1 LNHDA, CDR2 SQIVND (reference sequence). V gave up 7 bases and J gave up 4 bases; unmatched junction bases: 9. CDR3: CASMPGQGANQPQHF. As DNA, the CDR3 is TGTGCCAGTATGCCCGGACAGGGAGCAAATCAGCCCCAGCATTTT.

This chain joins TRBV24-1 and TRBJ2-3; 7 bases are a match to TRBD1. Germline values: CDR1 KGHDR, CDR2 SFDVKD. There are 16 residues in the CDR3. The V and J ends lost 4 bases and 2 bases, in that order; junction bases with no gene match: 8. The CDR3 DNA reads as TGTGCCACCAGTGACTACAGGGGTTGGCCCACAGATACGCAGTATTTT. Protein sequence: CATSDYRGWPTDTQYF.

The chain carries TRBV28 and TRBJ2-7, with TRBD1 matching over 8 bases. The CDR3 has 14 residues. Germline V gene lookup returns CDR1 MDHEN and CDR2 SYDVKM. V trimming: 5 bases; J trimming: 2 bases; junction bases outside the gene matches: 5. Here the CDR3 DNA reads TGTGCCAGCAGTCCAGGACAGGGCCCCTACGAGCAGTACTTC. Its protein product is CASSPGQGPYEQYF.

As regards this clone: The sample contains more than one DNA sequence encoding this CDR3. This chain connects TRBV5-1 to TRBJ2-2, with 12 bases aligning to TRBD2. Trimming at V came to 5 bases and at J to 2 bases, leaving 1 base not matched to a gene. The CDR3 is made up of 15 amino acids. Germline loops: CDR1 SGHRS, CDR2 YFSETQ. CDR3 DNA: TGCGCCAGCAGACTAGCGGGAGGTAACACCGGGGAGCTGTTTTTT. Residues: CASRLAGGNTGELFF. The entire variable domain, with the rest obtained from reference TRBV5-1 and TRBJ2-2, is as follows: KAGVTQTPRYLIKTRGQQVTLSCSPISGHRSVSWYQQTPGQGLQFLFEYFSETQRNKGNFPGRFSGRQFSNSRSEMNVSTLELGDSALYLCASRLAGGNTGELFFGEGSRLTVL.

The CDR3 loop is CASSLFTGESSTDTQYF. The CDR3 coding sequence is TGCGCCAGCAGCTTGTTTACAGGGGAATCTAGCACAGATACGCAGTATTTT. The chain employs TRBV5-1 and TRBJ2-3; the match to TRBD1 covers 7 bases. Germline V gene data show CDR1 as SGHRS and CDR2 as YFSETQ. This CDR3 comprises 17 residues. With 1 base clipped from V and 0 bases from J, the junction kept 8 bases outside the gene matches. The full variable domain, rest sourced from reference TRBV5-1 and TRBJ2-3, is KAGVTQTPRYLIKTRGQQVTLSCSPISGHRSVSWYQQTPGQGLQFLFEYFSETQRNKGNFPGRFSGRQFSNSRSEMNVSTLELGDSALYLCASSLFTGESSTDTQYFGPGTRLTVL.

This clone has just one count. J is TRBJ1-1 and V is TRBV21-1; TRBD1, the table's D call, lacks a check against the DNA. TRBV21-1 is described as a pseudogene. There are 22 residues in the CDR3. The CDR3 bases are TGTGCCAGCAGCAATAAAGGGCGTGACAGGGGTTTGTATCCGCGCGTGAACACTGAAGCTTTCTTT. It translates to CASSNKGRDRGLYPRVNTEAFF.

A single count supports this clone. The chain carries TRBV28 and TRBJ1-5; TRBD1 is a possible D gene (6 bases). CDR3 size: 16 residues. The germline gives CDR1 MDHEN, CDR2 SYDVKM. The V end was cut by 4 bases, the J end by 4 bases, with 17 bases between. CDR3 sequence (DNA): TGTGCCAGCAGTTCCTCCGCCAGGGGATCAAATCAGCCCCAGCATTTT. Translation: CASSSSARGSNQPQHF.

CDR3 protein: CASTLRGWAGPSGANVLTF. In nucleotides, the CDR3 is TGTGCCAGCACCCTAAGGGGGTGGGCAGGGCCATCTGGGGCCAACGTCCTGACTTTC. The V and J genes are TRBV27 and TRBJ2-6, with a weak D call TRBD1 (6 bases). CDR3 length: 19 residues. The germline CDR1 and CDR2 sequences are MNHEY and SMNVEV (reference sequence). Trimming stripped 7 bases from V and 1 base from J, with 23 bases between.

J is TRBJ2-7 and V is TRBV12-3 or TRBV12-4, with a tentative D call TRBD1 (6 bases). V dropped 6 bases and J dropped 3 bases, with 12 bases sitting between them. This CDR3 spans 13 amino acids. CDR3 sequence reads: CASREQGDYEQYF. The DNA for the CDR3 is TGTGCCAGCAGGGAACAGGGTGACTACGAGCAGTACTTC.

The chain recombines TRBV5-4 with TRBJ2-2, with TRBD1 identical over 7 bases. The CDR3 is 15 residues long. Trimming took 4 bases from V and 5 from J; bases not matched to a gene: 8. Germline CDR1 and CDR2: SGHNT and YYREEE (reference sequence). CDR3 sequence (DNA): TGTGCCAGCAGCCAGGGACAGCCTAAAACCGGGGAGCTGTTTTTT. Its translation is CASSQGQPKTGELFF.

The chain carries TRBV11-2 and TRBJ2-7; 8 bases map to TRBD2. V lost 4 bases and J lost 2; bases outside the gene matches: 16. The CDR3 is made up of 18 amino acids. The germline V gene encodes CDR1 SGHAT and CDR2 FQNNGV. The CDR3 sequence: CASSYTRGGMEFPYEQYF. CDR3 coding DNA: TGTGCCAGCAGCTATACCCGGGGGGGGATGGAATTTCCCTACGAGCAGTACTTC.

A word on this clone: Other DNA sequences in the sample encode the same CDR3. V gene TRBV11-1 combines with J gene TRBJ1-1; D is perhaps TRBD1 (6 bases). CDR3 length equals 13 residues. V was shortened by 2 bases and J by 5 bases, with 9 bases between the two germline ends. Germline values: CDR1 SGHAT, CDR2 FQDESV (reference sequence). The DNA of the CDR3 is TGTGCCAGCAGCTTATACAGGGAAACTGAAGCTTTCTTT. Its translation: CASSLYRETEAFF. The whole variable domain, remainder taken from reference TRBV11-1 and TRBJ1-1, is EAEVAQSPRYKITEKSQAVAFWCDPISGHATLYWYRQILGQGPELLVQFQDESVVDDSQLPKDRFSAERLKGVDSTLKIQPAELGDSAMYLCASSLYRETEAFFGQGTRLTVV.

For the CDR3, the DNA is TGTGCCAGCAACCTTAGCGGGAACGAGCAGTACTTC. The encoded protein is CASNLSGNEQYF. The chain carries TRBV6-5 and TRBJ2-7; 8 bases line up with TRBD2. The CDR3 sequence is 12 residues long. From germline, CDR1 is MNHEY and CDR2 SVGAGI. V shed 7 bases, J shed 5 bases, and the junction held 4 bases outside the gene matches.

This clone was observed a few times. This rearrangement joins TRBV24-1 to TRBJ2-5, with D maybe TRBD1 (6 bases). V was cut by 4 bases and J by 3 bases, with 11 bases left in between. The germline CDR1 and CDR2 sequences are KGHDR and SFDVKD. The CDR3 totals 14 residues. CDR3 DNA sequence: TGTGCCACCAGTGACCCCACAGGGAAAGAGACCCAGTACTTC. This gives the protein CATSDPTGKETQYF.

The chain uses TRBV7-9 and TRBJ2-1; a weak D match, TRBD1 (6 bases). The V end lost 8 bases, the J end lost 1 base, and 12 bases lay between the germline ends. Germline loops: CDR1 SEHNR, CDR2 FQNEAQ (reference sequence). The CDR3 totals 14 residues. The DNA for the CDR3 is TGTGCCAGCGCGCGGACAGATTCCTACAATGAGCAGTTCTTC. It specifies CASARTDSYNEQFF.